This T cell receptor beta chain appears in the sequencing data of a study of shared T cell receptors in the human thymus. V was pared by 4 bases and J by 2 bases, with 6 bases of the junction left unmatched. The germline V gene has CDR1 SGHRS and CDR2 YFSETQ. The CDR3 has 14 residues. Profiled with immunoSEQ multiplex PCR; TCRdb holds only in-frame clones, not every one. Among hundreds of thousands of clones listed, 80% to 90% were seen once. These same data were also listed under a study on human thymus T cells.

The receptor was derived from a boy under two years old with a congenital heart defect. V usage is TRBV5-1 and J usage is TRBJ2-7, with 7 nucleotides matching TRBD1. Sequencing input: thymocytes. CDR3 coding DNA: TGCGCCAGCAGCCCTGACAGGGATCCCTACGAGCAGTACTTC. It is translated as CASSPDRDPYEQYF.